This TCR beta chain is from a study of blood T cell repertoires in COVID-19 (dated by TCRdb to 2020 to 2021). For the wider study: Samples from collaborators originated in the United States, Italy and Spain and spanned both the acute and convalescent phases of COVID-19. Sample metadata almost always included a de-identified subject ID, COVID-19 status, age in years and sex. The dataset comprised deeply sampled blood TCRbeta repertoires from subjects exposed to, actively infected with, or recovered from COVID-19. Where HLA class I and class II types were available, the types were taken from metadata supplied by the sample provider, not from assay-based typing. The repertoires were released in a freely available public database intended as a resource for research on the immune response to SARS-CoV-2. The material from the prospective study consisted of cDNA or gDNA derived from T cells, B-cell-depleted T cells, or PBMCs. The samples were drawn from the first 160 participants of the ongoing ImmuneRACE study and from 950 to 1,500 subjects provided by 6 global collaborators. The investigation overall reported the following: Clinical and demographic metadata were provided uncurated, with the amount varying by source and participant.

Samples from volunteer blood donors who had recovered from COVID-19 were contributed by a second Seattle source. Each collaborating institution followed its own protocols to collect whole blood in K2EDTA tubes. For TCRbeta analysis, collaborators shipped samples as frozen whole blood, isolated PBMCs, or DNA extracted from either of those sample types. TCRbeta CDR3 regions were amplified from genomic DNA using the immunoSEQ Assay, a bias-controlled multiplex PCR. The paper's processing steps were these. The number of nucleated cells in each sample was estimated from the amplification of reference gene primers within the assay. To quantify the absolute abundance of each unique TCRbeta CDR3 rearrangement, sequence reads were collapsed and filtered. For each sample, productive Simpson clonality was calculated as the square root of Simpson's diversity index across productive rearrangements. Not all clones reach the TCRdb copy of this immuneACCESS table, which keeps in-frame sequences only. Checked studies attribute under half of the gap to unresolved V genes and leave the rest unexplained. The V and J calls and clone size come from that table; D and trimming were worked out from the DNA. The sample data list 200,000 to 300,000 clones, and around 86% of these were observed just once. The leading ten clones occupy approximately 1.6% of the sample.

Worth noting for this clone: Its recognized antigen is unknown. Base qualities are missing; no much larger clone stands one base away.

Germline trimming amounts to 2 bases on V and 5 bases on J, with 2 as the count of junction bases outside the gene matches. CDR1 and CDR2 were assigned from the germline V gene as SGDLS and YYNGEE. The CDR3 measures 13 amino acids from cysteine to phenylalanine. The DNA shown is the 39-base CDR3, in frame from base 1. Rearrangement joined TRBV9 to TRBJ2-3; 7 central bases correspond to TRBD2. The receptor was derived from a middle-aged woman who had recovered from COVID-19. The sequenced sample was peripheral blood. CDR3 sequence: CASSVSGEDTQYF. The sequence in DNA is TGTGCCAGCAGCGTCAGCGGGGAAGATACGCAGTATTTT.